This T cell receptor (beta chain) was recovered during a study of T-cell memory formation after mild COVID-19. Findings and caveats of the study: Pre-infection memory showed some responding clones, and this suggested that cross-reactive memory joined.

From the 5' RACE reads, TCRdb called clonotypes with MiXCR, one entry per CDR3 protein. This sample has about 470,000 distinct CDR3 sequences, with more than 20% found just once. Remarks on this clonotype: Its antigen is undetermined.

The sequencing input was PBMCs or a T cell subset sorted from them (not recorded which). This receptor was identified in an adult woman who had mild COVID-19 (a few samples of this study predate the infection). Cell type and time point are not known.

CDR3 in DNA: TGTGCCAGCAGCCAGGACTCGACAGGGTGGCGAACCGGGGAGCTGTTTTTT. Amino acids: CASSQDSTGWRTGELFF. J is TRBJ2-2 and V is TRBV14, with TRBD1 matching 7 bases. The CDR3 has 17 amino acids. Germline trimming cut 3 bases from V and 5 bases from J; bases unmatched to any gene: 12. CDR1 and CDR2 from the germline V gene are SGHDN and FVKESK.